The present TCR beta chain was sequenced within a study of shared clonotypes between healthy human individuals. Concerning this clone: Antigen unknown.

Study findings and constraints: Across four donors, naive CD4 shared around 5.1%, naive CD8 over 3%, memory CD4 2% to 2.5%, memory CD8 around 0.42%. Exclusively blood specimens were collected; tissue repertoires likely differ.

Each subset's genomic DNA was shared equally among a number of immunoSEQ plates. Using immunoSEQ multiplex PCR, the repertoire was profiled, and TCRdb retains in-frame clones only, with some absent. The sample yields around 700,000 clones, more than 70% seen once. Germline trimming cut 2 bases from V and 3 bases from J; bases unmatched to any gene: 4. Germline-derived CDR1 and CDR2 are SGHVS and FQNEAQ. CDR3 length equals 15 residues. Healthy and HIV-negative, the adult donors had no recent acute infections or vaccinations. This TCR derives from a woman aged 30 to 39 in good health. The sequenced sample was memory CD4+ T cells sorted from blood. The subset is: CD45RA-negative fraction. The rearrangement links TRBV7-8 to TRBJ2-3; 8 bases match TRBD1. The CDR3 DNA is TGTGCCAGCAGCTTACGGACAGGGACGACAGATACGCAGTATTTT. Protein sequence: CASSLRTGTTDTQYF.